These 23 T cell receptor beta chains came from one sample sequenced in a study of OX40 agonist ivuxolimab in advanced cancers. Libraries were prepared by immunoSEQ multiplex PCR; TCRdb keeps only in-frame clonotypes and omits some of them. The sample lists some 77,000 clones, around 86% seen once, with under 6.5% in the top ten. The starting material was CD4+ or CD8+ T cells sorted from blood, obtained in a trial of the OX40 agonist ivuxolimab. These TCRs come from an adult with an advanced solid tumor such as melanoma, head and neck, liver or kidney cancer.

The chain couples TRBV5-4 to TRBJ2-5, with TRBD1 matching over 9 bases. V dropped 5 bases and J dropped 3; count of bases not matched to a gene: 5. Per the germline V gene, CDR1 is SGHNT and CDR2 is YYREEE (reference sequence). The CDR3 consists of 14 residues. CDR3 sequence: CASRRGTGKETQYF. The CDR3 DNA reads as TGTGCCAGCAGACGAGGGACAGGGAAAGAGACCCAGTACTTC.

The J gene is TRBJ2-7, the V gene TRBV7-2, with TRBD2 matching 10 bases. Germline lookup yields CDR1 SGHTA and CDR2 FQGNSA. The CDR3 extends over 14 amino acids. The J segment lost 6 bases and the V segment lost 3 bases, leaving 5 bases of the junction unmatched. CDR3 sequence (DNA): TGTGCCAGCAGCTTGGTAGCGGGAGGTACCGAGCAGTACTTC. The encoded protein is CASSLVAGGTEQYF.

This clone occurred once. J is TRBJ2-5 and V is TRBV5-1, with 8 positions matching TRBD2. Looked up from germline, CDR1 is SGHRS and CDR2 is YFSETQ. V lost 2 bases to trimming and J lost 2 bases; unmatched junction nucleotides: 8. The CDR3 has 16 amino acids. The CDR3 protein is CASSLSAGGKQETQYF. CDR3 coding DNA: TGCGCCAGCAGCTTATCCGCGGGGGGAAAACAAGAGACCCAGTACTTC.

The V and J genes are TRBV5-4 and TRBJ2-1; TRBD1 agrees at 9 bases. The CDR3 contains 15 residues. The V gene end was trimmed by 3 bases and the J gene end by 4 bases; junction bases not matched to a gene: 5. Looked up from germline, CDR1 is SGHNT and CDR2 is YYREEE (reference sequence). CDR3 amino acids: CASSSAGTGYNEQFF. As DNA, the CDR3 is TGTGCCAGCAGCTCGGCCGGGACAGGGTACAATGAGCAGTTCTTC. Drawing the rest from reference TRBV5-4 and TRBJ2-1, the complete variable domain is ETGVTQSPTHLIKTRGQQVTLRCSSQSGHNTVSWYQQALGQGPQFIFQYYREEENGRGNFPPRFSGLQFPNYSSELNVNALELDDSALYLCASSSAGTGYNEQFFGPGTRLTVL.

This chain connects TRBV5-4 to TRBJ2-1, with TRBD2 identical over 10 bases. Looked up from germline, CDR1 is SGHNT and CDR2 is YYREEE (reference sequence). The CDR3 totals 16 residues. V trimming: 4 bases; J trimming: 7 bases; junction bases outside the gene matches: 11. CDR3 sequence: CASSRSSGSMVNEQFF. Here the CDR3 DNA reads TGTGCCAGCAGCCGTTCTAGCGGGAGTATGGTAAATGAGCAGTTCTTC.

This chain links TRBV5-4 with TRBJ2-1; the D gene could be TRBD1 or TRBD2 (5 bases each). Germline-derived CDR1 and CDR2 are SGHNT and YYREEE (reference sequence). Trimming shortened V by 4 bases and J by 4 bases, and 9 bases separated the two germline ends. The CDR3 contains 13 residues. CDR3 coding DNA: TGTGCCAGCAGCCCTGAGGGGTACAATGAGCAGTTCTTC. Its protein product is CASSPEGYNEQFF. Drawing the rest from reference TRBV5-4 and TRBJ2-1, the complete variable domain is ETGVTQSPTHLIKTRGQQVTLRCSSQSGHNTVSWYQQALGQGPQFIFQYYREEENGRGNFPPRFSGLQFPNYSSELNVNALELDDSALYLCASSPEGYNEQFFGPGTRLTVL.

The V and J genes are TRBV28 and TRBJ2-5; the match to TRBD1 covers 7 bases. The J call could be wrong; TRBJ2-7 is a better fit for the DNA end. The V gene's germline CDR1 is MDHEN and CDR2 SYDVKM. The CDR3 runs to 15 residues. CDR3: CASRPTGVWSYEQYF. The CDR3 DNA is TGTGCCAGCAGACCCACAGGGGTTTGGTCCTACGAGCAGTACTTC.

The chain joins TRBV2 to TRBJ2-3; D possibly corresponds to TRBD1 (7 bases). The germline gives CDR1 SNHLY, CDR2 FYNNEI. The CDR3 sequence is 14 residues long. V lost 6 bases and J lost 0, with 10 bases in between. The CDR3 reads CASRQGTSTDTQYF. The CDR3 nucleotides read TGTGCCAGCAGACAGGGGACTAGCACAGATACGCAGTATTTT.

The genes are TRBV7-2 and TRBJ1-1; D is possibly TRBD1 (6 bases). The V end was cut by 9 bases, the J end by 10 bases, with 12 bases between. Germline-derived CDR1 and CDR2 are SGHTA and FQGNSA. This CDR3 is 10 amino acids long. CDR3 nucleotide sequence: TGTGCCAGTGTTACAGGGAGAGCTTTCTTT. This codes for CASVTGRAFF.

V and J are TRBV7-9 and TRBJ1-2; possible D gene TRBD1, 5 bases. V gave up 4 bases and J gave up 4 bases, with 19 bases separating them. Germline V gene sequence: CDR1 SEHNR, CDR2 FQNEAQ (reference sequence). There are 16 residues in the CDR3. CDR3 in amino acids: CASSSHGGTGGYGYTF. DNA for the CDR3: TGTGCCAGCAGCTCACACGGGGGGACGGGAGGCTATGGCTACACCTTC.

This chain uses TRBV19 with TRBJ2-6; 8 nucleotides align to TRBD1. J lost 4 bases, V lost 8 bases, and 10 bases had no gene match. Germline assignment: CDR1 LNHDA and CDR2 SQIVND (reference sequence). CDR3 length: 16 residues. CDR3 sequence (DNA): TGTGCCAGTGGTCCGGGACAGGCGTCGGGGGCCAACGTCCTGACTTTC. Residues: CASGPGQASGANVLTF.

The rearrangement joins TRBV5-8 to TRBJ2-3; 9 bases match TRBD1. Germline trimming cut 2 bases from V and 0 bases from J; bases unmatched to any gene: 10. The CDR3 runs 18 residues. Germline V lookup: CDR1 SGHTS, CDR2 YDEGEE. CDR3 nucleotides: TGTGCCAGCAGCTTATATGGACAGGGGACTACTAGCACAGATACGCAGTATTTT. Amino acids: CASSLYGQGTTSTDTQYF. Full variable domain (rest looked up from reference TRBV5-8 and TRBJ2-3): EAGVTQSPTHLIKTRGQQATLRCSPISGHTSVYWYQQALGLGLQFLLWYDEGEERNRGNFPPRFSGRQFPNYSSELNVNALELEDSALYLCASSLYGQGTTSTDTQYFGPGTRLTVL.

The chain uses TRBV7-2 and TRBJ2-3; D not certain. V lost 2 bases, J lost 5 bases, and 8 bases lay in between. The germline V gene has CDR1 SGHTA and CDR2 FQGNSA. This CDR3 is 13 amino acids long. The CDR3 DNA reads as TGTGCCAGCAGCTTAAGCCGGCTAGATACGCAGTATTTT. Translated: CASSLSRLDTQYF.

The J gene is TRBJ2-5, the V gene TRBV29-1; a possible D gene is TRBD2 (6 bases). CDR3 length equals 13 residues. V gave up 6 bases and J gave up 6 bases, with 17 bases separating them. From germline, CDR1 is SQVTM and CDR2 ANQGSEA. In DNA, the CDR3 is TGCAGCGTCCTCGGAGGGGAATCAAAGACCCAGTACTTC. This sequence encodes CSVLGGESKTQYF.

The chain links TRBV2 to TRBJ2-3, with D unresolved. The length of the CDR3 is 11 residues. Germline V gives CDR1 SNHLY, CDR2 FYNNEI. V lost 10 bases and J 6 bases, leaving 11 bases between the germline ends. The CDR3 region has the DNA TGTGCCACCTCGTCCTTGGATACGCAGTATTTT. As protein: CATSSLDTQYF.

The J gene is TRBJ1-5, the V gene TRBV28, with a possible D match to TRBD1 (6 bases). CDR1 is MDHEN and CDR2 is SYDVKM in the germline V gene. This CDR3 contains 15 residues. The V end was cut by 5 bases, the J end by 7 bases, with 18 bases between. CDR3 loop: CASSMWTDGGQPQHF. CDR3 sequence (DNA): TGTGCCAGCAGTATGTGGACAGATGGCGGACAGCCCCAGCATTTT.

Only one count was recorded for this clone. V and J are TRBV4-3 and TRBJ2-3, with 12 nucleotides matching TRBD2. The V segment lost 4 bases and the J segment 8 bases; nucleotides outside the gene matches: 7. This CDR3 is 15 amino acids long. Germline loops: CDR1 LGHNA, CDR2 YSLEER. The CDR3 coding sequence is TGCGCCAGCAGCCCTAGACTAGCGGGAGAATTTACGCAGTATTTT. Its protein product is CASSPRLAGEFTQYF.

V usage is TRBV28 and J usage is TRBJ2-5; no clear D gene. Germline CDR1 MDHEN, CDR2 SYDVKM. The CDR3 is 16 amino acids. V lost 7 bases to trimming and J lost 6 bases, with 24 bases between them. The CDR3 nucleotides are TGTGCCAGCACCTCGACTGGCACGAAGGGTGGTAAGACCCAGTACTTC. Encoded protein: CASTSTGTKGGKTQYF.

The gene calls are TRBV27 and TRBJ2-7; 11 bases fit TRBD2. Germline CDR1 and CDR2: MNHEY and SMNVEV (reference sequence). V gave up 3 bases and J gave up 1 base; unmatched junction bases: 8. This CDR3 region has 17 residues. The CDR3 bases are TGTGCCAGCAGTTTCCCTAGCGGGGGGAAAAATTCCTACGAGCAGTACTTC. Its translation is CASSFPSGGKNSYEQYF.

This chain connects TRBV6-5 to TRBJ1-1; possible D gene TRBD1, 5 bases. Trimming cost V 6 bases and J 1 base, with 12 bases left between them. From germline, CDR1 is MNHEY and CDR2 SVGAGI. The CDR3 totals 14 residues. CDR3 in amino acids: CASSTPDTNTEAFF. The CDR3, as DNA: TGTGCCAGCAGCACCCCGGACACGAACACTGAAGCTTTCTTT.

In its sample, this clone was seen once. The chain couples TRBV11-2 to TRBJ2-3; TRBD2 aligns across 8 bases. Germline V gene sequence: CDR1 SGHAT, CDR2 FQNNGV. Trimming cost V 1 base and J 5 bases; bases outside gene matches: 5. The CDR3 is 15 amino acids. The CDR3 protein is CASSLVGGGQDTQYF. Written as DNA, the CDR3 is TGTGCCAGCAGCTTAGTCGGCGGGGGGCAAGATACGCAGTATTTT.

The V and J genes are TRBV5-1 and TRBJ2-1; 7 nucleotides line up with TRBD2. V lost 4 bases to trimming and J lost 5 bases; unmatched junction nucleotides: 9. The germline V gene encodes CDR1 SGHRS and CDR2 YFSETQ. The length of the CDR3 is 15 residues. This CDR3 reads CASSRGLVDHNEQFF. The CDR3 DNA reads as TGCGCCAGCAGCCGTGGACTAGTGGACCACAATGAGCAGTTCTTC.

This clone was seen only once. The V and J genes are TRBV6-1 and TRBJ1-2; 8 nucleotides match TRBD1. CDR1 is MNHNS and CDR2 is SASEGT in the germline V gene. The CDR3 sequence is 14 residues long. V lost 6 bases to trimming and J lost 6 bases; unmatched junction nucleotides: 9. The CDR3 DNA reads TGTGCCAGCAGCCCCAGGGGGCAGGGAAATGGCTACACCTTC. It encodes CASSPRGQGNGYTF.